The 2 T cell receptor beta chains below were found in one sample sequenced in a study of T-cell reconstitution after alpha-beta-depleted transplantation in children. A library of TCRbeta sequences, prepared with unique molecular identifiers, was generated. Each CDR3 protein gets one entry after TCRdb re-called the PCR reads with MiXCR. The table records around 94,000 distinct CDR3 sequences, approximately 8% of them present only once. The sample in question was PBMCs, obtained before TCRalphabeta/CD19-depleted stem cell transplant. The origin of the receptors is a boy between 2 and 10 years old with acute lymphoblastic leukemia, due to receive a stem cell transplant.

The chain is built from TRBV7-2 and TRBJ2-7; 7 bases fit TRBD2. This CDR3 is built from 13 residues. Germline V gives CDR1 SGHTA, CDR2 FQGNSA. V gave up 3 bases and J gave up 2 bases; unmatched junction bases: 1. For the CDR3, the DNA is TGTGCCAGCAGCTTCGGACTAGCCTACGAGCAGTACTTC. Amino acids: CASSFGLAYEQYF.

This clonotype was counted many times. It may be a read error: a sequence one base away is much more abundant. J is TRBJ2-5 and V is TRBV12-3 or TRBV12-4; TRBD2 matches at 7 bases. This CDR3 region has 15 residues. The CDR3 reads CASSSSGTNQEIQYF. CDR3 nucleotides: TGTGCCAGCAGTTCCTCCGGGACTAACCAAGAGATCCAGTACTTC.